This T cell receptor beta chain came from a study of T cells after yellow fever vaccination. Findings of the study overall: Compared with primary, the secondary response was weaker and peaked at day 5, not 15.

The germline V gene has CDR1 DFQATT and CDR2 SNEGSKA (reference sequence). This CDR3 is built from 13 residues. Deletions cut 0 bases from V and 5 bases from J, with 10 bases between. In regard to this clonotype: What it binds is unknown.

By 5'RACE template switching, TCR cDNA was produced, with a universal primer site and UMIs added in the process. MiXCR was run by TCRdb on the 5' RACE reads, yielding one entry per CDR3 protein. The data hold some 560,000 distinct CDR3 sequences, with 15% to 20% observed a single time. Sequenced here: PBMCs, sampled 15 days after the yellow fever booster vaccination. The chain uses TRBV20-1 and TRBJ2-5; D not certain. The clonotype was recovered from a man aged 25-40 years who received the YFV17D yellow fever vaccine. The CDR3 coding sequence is TGCAGTGCTAGAGAAGACCGCAGGGAGACCCAGTACTTC. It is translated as CSAREDRRETQYF.